The next 20 T cell receptor beta chains were all read from a single sample in a study of shared clonotypes between healthy human individuals. TCRdb keeps only in-frame clones here, not all; method: immunoSEQ multiplex PCR. Of some 2.1 million clones listed, over 85% were seen once; the top ten hold 0.13%. The sequenced material came from naive CD4+ T cells sorted from blood. The subset was: CD45RA+ positively selected. The receptors were sampled from a man younger than 35 in good health.

The V gene is TRBV28, the J gene TRBJ1-2; TRBD1 aligns across 9 bases. V lost 7 bases and J lost 0; bases outside the gene matches: 12. The CDR3 covers 17 residues. Germline-derived CDR1 and CDR2 are MDHEN and SYDVKM. The CDR3 DNA reads as TGTGCCAGCACCCCTTGGGCCGACAGGGGGGCTAACTATGGCTACACCTTC. Its protein product is CASTPWADRGANYGYTF.

The J gene is TRBJ1-2, the V gene TRBV28; TRBD1 might be the D (5 bases). Trimming left V 6 bases short and J 8 bases short, with 16 bases between. CDR1 MDHEN and CDR2 SYDVKM come from the germline V gene. The CDR3 covers 13 residues. CDR3 region: CASRIRDRGGYTF. DNA of the CDR3: TGTGCCAGCAGGATCAGAGATAGGGGAGGCTACACCTTC.

V gene TRBV12-2 combines with J gene TRBJ1-2. TRBV12-2 is deemed a pseudogene. CDR3 size: 15 residues. The CDR3 DNA reads TGTGCAAGTCGCTTAGCAGGGGACCGCGAACATGGCTACACCTTC. Translated, it gives CASRLAGDREHGYTF.

The CDR3 coding sequence is TGTGCCAGCAGCTCACGGACAGGCTCCTACGAGCAGTACTTC. Translated: CASSSRTGSYEQYF. The chain employs TRBV7-2 and TRBJ2-7, with 7 bases that match TRBD1. The ends lost 4 bases at V and 0 bases at J; junction bases unmatched: 3. Per the germline V gene, CDR1 is SGHTA and CDR2 is FQGNSA. This CDR3 is 14 amino acids long.

As for this clone: Within the sample, other DNA sequences also encode this same CDR3. This chain connects TRBV28 to TRBJ1-1; 8 nucleotides agree with TRBD1. The J segment lost 1 base and the V segment lost 6 bases, leaving 7 bases of the junction unmatched. Germline V gives CDR1 MDHEN, CDR2 SYDVKM. The CDR3 loop spans 15 amino acids. The CDR3 spells CASSPSGQGNTEAFF. The CDR3 coding sequence is TGTGCCAGCAGCCCTAGCGGACAGGGGAACACTGAAGCTTTCTTT.

The chain carries TRBV5-1 and TRBJ1-4; no firm D call. This CDR3 comprises 15 residues. The germline gives CDR1 SGHRS, CDR2 YFSETQ. The V gene lost 1 base and the J gene lost 4 bases, with 11 bases spanning the gap. CDR3: CASSLWGGDNEKLFF. The CDR3 bases are TGCGCCAGCAGCTTGTGGGGTGGGGATAATGAAAAACTGTTTTTT. The full variable domain, rest sourced from reference TRBV5-1 and TRBJ1-4, is KAGVTQTPRYLIKTRGQQVTLSCSPISGHRSVSWYQQTPGQGLQFLFEYFSETQRNKGNFPGRFSGRQFSNSRSEMNVSTLELGDSALYLCASSLWGGDNEKLFFGSGTQLSVL.

J is TRBJ1-5 and V is TRBV6-5; D is uncertain. This CDR3 comprises 15 residues. Germline CDR1 MNHEY, CDR2 SVGAGI. Between the trimmed V and J ends, which lost 0 bases and 4 bases, there was a span of 10 bases. CDR3 region: CASSYSIGMNQPQHF. The CDR3 coding sequence is TGTGCCAGCAGTTACTCGATCGGGATGAATCAGCCCCAGCATTTT.

The chain couples TRBV6-1 to TRBJ2-1, with D uncertain. The CDR3 consists of 15 residues. Trimming took off 1 base at V and 4 bases at J, with 11 bases between the two ends. The V gene's germline CDR1 is MNHNS and CDR2 SASEGT. The CDR3 protein is CASSEGLAWYNEQFF. The CDR3 DNA follows: TGTGCCAGCAGTGAAGGATTAGCATGGTACAATGAGCAGTTCTTC.

The J gene is TRBJ2-3, the V gene TRBV18; unclear D gene. Per germline, CDR1 KGHSH and CDR2 LQKENI. The germline V and J ends were trimmed by 3 bases and 0 bases, with 10 bases remaining between them. This CDR3 comprises 15 residues. As DNA, the CDR3 is TGTGCCAGCTCACCGAGGCAGACTAGCACAGATACGCAGTATTTT. This translates into CASSPRQTSTDTQYF.

The chain combines TRBV28 with TRBJ2-3, with 8 bases matching TRBD2. Germline V gene sequence: CDR1 MDHEN, CDR2 SYDVKM. The CDR3 length is 15 residues. The V and J ends lost 4 bases and 4 bases, in that order; junction bases with no gene match: 7. CDR3 amino acids: CASSSRGGWADTQYF. The CDR3 DNA is TGTGCCAGCAGTTCCCGGGGGGGTTGGGCAGATACGCAGTATTTT.

Regarding this clone: This sequence may be a read error, since a much larger clone differs from it by one base. This chain links TRBV30 with TRBJ2-3, with 7 bases that match TRBD2. The CDR3 is made up of 13 amino acids. Germline CDR1 GTSNPN, CDR2 SVGIG (reference sequence). CDR3 region: CTWSGISTDTQYF. The DNA for the CDR3 is TGTACCTGGAGCGGGATTAGCACAGATACGCAGTATTTT.

The J gene is TRBJ1-3, the V gene TRBV18; 8 bases agree with TRBD1. CDR1 is KGHSH, CDR2 LQKENI, per germline. Trimming cost V 6 bases and J 0 bases; bases outside gene matches: 7. The CDR3 length is 16 residues. CDR3: CASSSQGAHSGNTIYF. The CDR3 coding sequence is TGTGCCAGCTCTTCGCAGGGGGCGCACTCTGGAAACACCATATATTTT.

The V and J genes are TRBV11-2 and TRBJ1-1, with D perhaps TRBD1 (5 bases). V was trimmed by 0 bases and J by 1 base, leaving 12 bases between them. The CDR3 runs to 16 residues. CDR1 is SGHAT and CDR2 is FQNNGV in the germline V gene. The CDR3 here is CASSLDPIQANTEAFF. CDR3 sequence (DNA): TGTGCCAGCAGCTTAGATCCTATACAGGCGAACACTGAAGCTTTCTTT.

Turning to this clone: The same CDR3 arises from other DNA sequences in this sample as well. V usage is TRBV5-1 and J usage is TRBJ2-3, with TRBD2 identical over 8 bases. This CDR3 contains 15 residues. Per germline, CDR1 SGHRS and CDR2 YFSETQ. V was pared by 1 base and J by 2 bases, with 3 bases of the junction left unmatched. The CDR3 nucleotides read TGCGCCAGCAGCTTGACTAGCGGCGACACAGATACGCAGTATTTT. This codes for CASSLTSGDTDTQYF.

The chain uses TRBV10-3 and TRBJ2-6, with D possibly being TRBD1 (5 bases). The CDR3 runs to 14 residues. Germline CDR1 ENHRY, CDR2 SYGVKD. V was clipped by 3 bases and J by 3 bases, with 6 bases between them. This chain's CDR3 is CAISEGVGANVLTF. The CDR3 bases are TGTGCCATCAGTGAAGGGGTTGGGGCCAACGTCCTGACTTTC.

This chain links TRBV27 with TRBJ2-3; 9 positions agree with TRBD2. In germline, CDR1 is MNHEY, CDR2 SMNVEV (reference sequence). This CDR3 spans 15 amino acids. Losses at the gene ends were 2 bases for V and 1 base for J; bases not matched to a gene: 1. CDR3 protein: CASSLAGGGTDTQYF. CDR3 DNA sequence: TGTGCCAGCAGTTTAGCGGGAGGGGGCACAGATACGCAGTATTTT.

This clone showed up just once. The CDR3 loop reads CASSPRLGGYTQETQYF. The CDR3 DNA sequence: TGTGCCAGCAGTCCCCGCCTCGGGGGTTATACCCAAGAGACCCAGTACTTC. The chain links TRBV27 to TRBJ2-5; weak D call: TRBD2 (6 bases). The germline gives CDR1 MNHEY, CDR2 SMNVEV (reference sequence). The length of the CDR3 is 17 residues. V lost 5 bases and J 1 base, leaving 20 bases between the germline ends.

The chain is built from TRBV7-9 and TRBJ2-7, with 14 nucleotides matching TRBD2. The CDR3 has 18 amino acids. Looked up from germline, CDR1 is SEHNR and CDR2 is FQNEAQ (reference sequence). V lost 1 base to trimming and J lost 1 base; unmatched junction nucleotides: 6. DNA of the CDR3: TGTGCCAGCAGCTTAGGGGGGACTAGCGGGAGAGTTTCCTACGAGCAGTACTTC. Translation: CASSLGGTSGRVSYEQYF. The full variable domain, rest sourced from reference TRBV7-9 and TRBJ2-7, is DTGVSQNPRHKITKRGQNVTFRCDPISEHNRLYWYRQTLGQGPEFLTYFQNEAQLEKSRLLSDRFSAERPKGSFSTLEIQRTEQGDSAMYLCASSLGGTSGRVSYEQYFGPGTRLTVT.

The genes are TRBV5-4 and TRBJ2-2; 10 bases are a match to TRBD2. Germline V CDR1 and CDR2: SGHNT, YYREEE (reference sequence). This CDR3 comprises 16 residues. The trim removed 4 bases at V and 6 bases at J, leaving 9 bases unmatched. CDR3 sequence (DNA): TGTGCCAGCAGCCAAGCTAACCTAGCGGGGGCCGGGGAGCTGTTTTTT. Encoded protein: CASSQANLAGAGELFF.

The rearrangement joins TRBV7-2 to TRBJ2-7, with TRBD1 matching 9 bases. V dropped 5 bases and J dropped 3; count of bases not matched to a gene: 11. The CDR3 spans 16 residues. In germline, CDR1 is SGHTA, CDR2 FQGNSA. The CDR3 nucleotides are TGTGCCAGCAGCGAAACGGGACAGGGAATGAGCTACGAGCAGTACTTC. This encodes CASSETGQGMSYEQYF.